This TCR beta chain was sequenced in a study of beta chain features in type 1 diabetes (dated by TCRdb to 2016 to 2019). For context, the study as a whole: No differences in mean age, gender distribution, total cell number or subset yield were found between patients and healthy donors. Across all samples, some 100,000,000 sorted cells were examined, and cell number per subset correlated strongly with RNA yield. The study compared the TCRB repertoires of sorted circulating CD4+ T cell subsets in recently diagnosed type 1 diabetes patients with those in matched healthy donors. Naive and central memory subsets were obtained from all 30 or so donors, but regulatory and stem cell-like memory subsets were isolated from only 8 patients and about 8 healthy donors. Points the paper makes about the study in general: Sequencing cDNA rather than genomic DNA could over-represent highly expressing activated cells, although activation and CD3 levels did not differ between groups. In all four CD4+ subsets, TCRB CDR3 length was moderately but significantly shorter in type 1 diabetes patients. Naive, central memory and regulatory TCRB repertoires appeared to be more alike among patients than among healthy donors. Patients with type 1 diabetes made fewer insertions and deleted more nucleotides at VDJ recombination sites, implying thymic rearrangement abnormalities. HLA sub-analyses involved small numbers of individuals, so any influence of HLA type on TCRB rearrangement remained unresolved. PCR might favor shorter templates, but patient and control samples were amplified and corrected together, so any skew would affect both groups equally.

Each donor gave one peripheral blood draw, roughly 0.11 L on average, collected into heparinised tubes. A BD FACSAria II and a panel including CD45RO, CCR7, CD25, CD127, CD95 and CD27 were used to sort naive, central memory, regulatory and stem cell-like memory CD4+ T cells. All sorted populations exceeded 95% purity. PBMCs were isolated immediately by Lymphoprep density gradient centrifugation and stained directly without culture. To minimize batch effects, samples were stained and sorted in pairs, one healthy donor with one patient per experiment. The entire amount of isolated RNA was reverse transcribed using the High Capacity cDNA Reverse Transcription Kit, so the sequenced TCRB transcripts were expressed ones. Deep immunoSEQ sequencing was applied to naive, central memory and regulatory T cell samples, giving an average of around 3.8 million total reads per sample. Sorted cells were lysed in RLT buffer, and RNA was extracted using DNase-treated RNeasy Micro or Mini kits according to cell number. To prevent cross-contamination, each cell subset was processed individually, whereas patient and healthy donor samples were processed jointly. The immunoSEQ multiplex PCR was used to amplify TCRB sequences from cDNA, yielding 87-bp fragments that span the CDR3 region. The amplicons were sequenced using the Illumina HiSeq platform. Concerning the study's data processing: Synthetic template baselines were used to correct PCR bias computationally, reads within Hamming distance 2 were collapsed together, and singletons that could not be merged were discarded. By aligning reads against IMGT, V, D and J genes, CDR3 length, and insertions or deletions at six rearrangement sites were assigned. Clonotype counts were normalized to sorted cell number within each subset before computing true diversity and Gini coefficients with the tcR R package. The overlap coefficient, calculated on TCRB nucleotide sequences, was used to quantify repertoire sharing. Here the immuneACCESS table is served through TCRdb, limited to in-frame sequences with V and J called. Missing clones are a known gap in these copies; in checked studies unresolved V genes cover under half, and the rest lacks a known reason. Clone size and V and J calls were adopted from that table, with D and trimming inferred from the DNA. The sample table shows approximately 150,000 clones, and 7.5% to 9.5% are seen once. Together, the top ten hold around 2.5% of the sample.

Inclusive of the bounding cysteine and phenylalanine, the CDR3 is 14 residues long. The read is trimmed to its CDR3 DNA, 42 bases read in frame from base 1. Sequences MNHNS (CDR1) and SASEGT (CDR2) are obtained from the germline V gene. From V the trimming removes 6 bases and from J it removes 3 bases, while the gene matches leave 4 bases of the junction unaccounted for. Comment on this clone: Its recognized antigen is unknown. No base quality values were provided; no much bigger clone lies one nucleotide off.

This receptor was taken from a woman younger than 30 in good health. The sequenced sample was central memory CD4+ T cells from blood. The chain is made from TRBV6-1 and TRBJ2-2; TRBD1 fits 7 bases in the junction. The CDR3 is CASRPQGYTGELFF. The DNA sequence follows: TGTGCCAGCAGGCCACAGGGGTACACCGGGGAGCTGTTTTTT.